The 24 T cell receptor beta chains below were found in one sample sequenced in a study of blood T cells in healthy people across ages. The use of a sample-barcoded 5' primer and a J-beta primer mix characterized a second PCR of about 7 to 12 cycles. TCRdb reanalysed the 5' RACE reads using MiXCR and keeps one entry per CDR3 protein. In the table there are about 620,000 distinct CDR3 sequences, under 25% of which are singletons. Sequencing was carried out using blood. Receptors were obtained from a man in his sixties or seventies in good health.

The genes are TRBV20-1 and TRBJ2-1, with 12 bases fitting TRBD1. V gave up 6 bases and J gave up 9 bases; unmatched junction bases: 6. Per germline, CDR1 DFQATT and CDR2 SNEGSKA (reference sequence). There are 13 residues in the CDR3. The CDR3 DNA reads TGCAGTGCCCCGGGACAGGGGGCATTTGAGCAGTTCTTC. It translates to CSAPGQGAFEQFF.

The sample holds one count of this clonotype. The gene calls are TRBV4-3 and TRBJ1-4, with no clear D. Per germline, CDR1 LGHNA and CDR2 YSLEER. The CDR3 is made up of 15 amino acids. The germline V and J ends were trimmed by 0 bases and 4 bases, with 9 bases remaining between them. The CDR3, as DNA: TGCGCCAGCAGCCAAGAGACGGCCTATAATGAAAAACTGTTTTTT. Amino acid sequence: CASSQETAYNEKLFF.

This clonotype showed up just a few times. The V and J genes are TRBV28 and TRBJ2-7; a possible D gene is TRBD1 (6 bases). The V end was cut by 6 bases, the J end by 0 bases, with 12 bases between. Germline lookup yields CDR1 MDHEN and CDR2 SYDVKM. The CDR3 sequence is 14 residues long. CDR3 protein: CASRQGPISYEQYF. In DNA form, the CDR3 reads TGTGCCAGCAGACAGGGCCCCATCTCCTACGAGCAGTACTTC.

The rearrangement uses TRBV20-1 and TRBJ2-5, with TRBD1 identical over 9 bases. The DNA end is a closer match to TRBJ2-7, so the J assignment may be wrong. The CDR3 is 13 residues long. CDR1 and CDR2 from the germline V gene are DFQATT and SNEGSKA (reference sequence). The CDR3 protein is CSAKTGGLYEQYF. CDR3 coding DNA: TGCAGTGCAAAGACAGGGGGGCTCTACGAGCAGTACTTC.

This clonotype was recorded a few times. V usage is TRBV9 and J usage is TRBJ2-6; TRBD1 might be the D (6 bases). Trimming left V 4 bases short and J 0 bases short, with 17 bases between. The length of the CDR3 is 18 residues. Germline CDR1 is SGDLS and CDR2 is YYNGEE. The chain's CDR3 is CASSYGQSRSSGANVLTF. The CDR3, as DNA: TGTGCCAGCAGCTATGGACAGTCAAGAAGCTCTGGGGCCAACGTCCTGACTTTC.

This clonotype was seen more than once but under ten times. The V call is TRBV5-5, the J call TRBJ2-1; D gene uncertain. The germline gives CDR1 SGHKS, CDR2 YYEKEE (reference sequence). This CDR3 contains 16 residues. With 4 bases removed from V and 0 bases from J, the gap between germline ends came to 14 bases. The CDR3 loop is CASSPDIRSSYNEQFF. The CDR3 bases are TGTGCCAGCAGCCCAGACATCCGGAGCTCCTACAATGAGCAGTTCTTC.

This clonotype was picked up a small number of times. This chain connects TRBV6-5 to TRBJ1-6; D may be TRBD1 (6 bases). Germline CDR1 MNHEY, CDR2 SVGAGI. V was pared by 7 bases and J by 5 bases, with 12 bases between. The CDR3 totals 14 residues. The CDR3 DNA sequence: TGTGCCAGCACCCAGGGGCTGGATAATTCACCCCTCCACTTT. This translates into CASTQGLDNSPLHF.

In nucleotides, the CDR3 is TGTGCCAGCAGCACCACTAGCGAGCAATCCTACGAGCAGTACTTC. It codes for CASSTTSEQSYEQYF. J is TRBJ2-7 and V is TRBV9; 7 bases are shared with TRBD2. Germline trimming cut 4 bases from V and 1 base from J; bases unmatched to any gene: 8. CDR3 length: 15 amino acids. Per the germline V gene, CDR1 is SGDLS and CDR2 is YYNGEE. Full variable domain (rest looked up from reference TRBV9 and TRBJ2-7): DSGVTQTPKHLITATGQRVTLRCSPRSGDLSVYWYQQSLDQGLQFLIQYYNGEERAKGNILERFSAQQFPDLHSELNLSSLELGDSALYFCASSTTSEQSYEQYFGPGTRLTVT.

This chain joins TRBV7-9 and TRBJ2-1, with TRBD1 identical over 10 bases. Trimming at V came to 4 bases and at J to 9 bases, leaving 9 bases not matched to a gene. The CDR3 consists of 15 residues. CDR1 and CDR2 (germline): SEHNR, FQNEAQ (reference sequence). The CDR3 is CASSSWDRGFGEQFF. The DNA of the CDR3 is TGTGCCAGCAGCTCGTGGGACAGGGGATTCGGTGAGCAGTTCTTC.

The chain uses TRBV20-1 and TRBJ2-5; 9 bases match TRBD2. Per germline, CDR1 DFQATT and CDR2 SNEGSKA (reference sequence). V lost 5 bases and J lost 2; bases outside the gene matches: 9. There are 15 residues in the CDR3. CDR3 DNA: TGCAGTGCTTTCATAGCGGGAGTAACGCAAGAGACCCAGTACTTC. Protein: CSAFIAGVTQETQYF.

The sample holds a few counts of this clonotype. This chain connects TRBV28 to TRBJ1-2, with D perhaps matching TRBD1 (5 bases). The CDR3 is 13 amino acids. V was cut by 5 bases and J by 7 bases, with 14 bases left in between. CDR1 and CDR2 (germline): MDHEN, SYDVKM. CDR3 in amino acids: CASSGGGTRGYTF. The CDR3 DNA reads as TGTGCCAGCAGTGGGGGGGGGACTCGTGGCTACACCTTC.

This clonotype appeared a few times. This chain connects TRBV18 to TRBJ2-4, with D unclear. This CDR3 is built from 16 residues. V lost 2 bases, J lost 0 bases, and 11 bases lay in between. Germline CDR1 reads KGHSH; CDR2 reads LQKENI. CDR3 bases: TGTGCCAGCTCACCAGTTCACGACTTAGCCAAAAACATTCAGTACTTC. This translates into CASSPVHDLAKNIQYF.

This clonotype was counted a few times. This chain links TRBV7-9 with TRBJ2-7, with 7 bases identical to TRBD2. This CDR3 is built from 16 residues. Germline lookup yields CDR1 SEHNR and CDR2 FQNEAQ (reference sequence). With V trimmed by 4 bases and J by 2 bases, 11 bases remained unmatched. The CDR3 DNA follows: TGTGCCAGCAGCTCGAGCCGCGGGAGTGCGGCCTACGAGCAGTACTTC. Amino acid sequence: CASSSSRGSAAYEQYF. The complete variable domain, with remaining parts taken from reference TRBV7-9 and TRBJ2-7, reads DTGVSQNPRHKITKRGQNVTFRCDPISEHNRLYWYRQTLGQGPEFLTYFQNEAQLEKSRLLSDRFSAERPKGSFSTLEIQRTEQGDSAMYLCASSSSRGSAAYEQYFGPGTRLTVT.

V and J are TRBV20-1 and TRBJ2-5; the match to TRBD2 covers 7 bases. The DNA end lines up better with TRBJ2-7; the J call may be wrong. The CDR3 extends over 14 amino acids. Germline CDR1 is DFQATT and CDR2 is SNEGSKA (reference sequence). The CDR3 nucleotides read TGCAGTGCTAGCAGCGGGACGGGGGATTACGAGCAGTACTTC. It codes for CSASSGTGDYEQYF.

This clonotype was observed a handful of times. The CDR3 DNA is TGCGCCAGCAGCTTGGCCTGGGGGCGGCAAGAGACCCAGTACTTC. Its protein is CASSLAWGRQETQYF. The V gene is TRBV5-1, the J gene TRBJ2-5; D is possibly TRBD1 (6 bases). V was trimmed by 0 bases and J by 2 bases, leaving 11 bases between them. The germline V gene encodes CDR1 SGHRS and CDR2 YFSETQ. The CDR3 consists of 15 residues.

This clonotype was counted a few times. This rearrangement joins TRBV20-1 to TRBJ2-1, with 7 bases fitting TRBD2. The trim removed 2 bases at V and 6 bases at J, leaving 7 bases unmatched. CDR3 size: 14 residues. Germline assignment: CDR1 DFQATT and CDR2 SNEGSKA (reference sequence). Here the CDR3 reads CSARTRTSSNEQFF. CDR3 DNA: TGCAGTGCTAGAACCCGGACTAGTAGCAATGAGCAGTTCTTC.

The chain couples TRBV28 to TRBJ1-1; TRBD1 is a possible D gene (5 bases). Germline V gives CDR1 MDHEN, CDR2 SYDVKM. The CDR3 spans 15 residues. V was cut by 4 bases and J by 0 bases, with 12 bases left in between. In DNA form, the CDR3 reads TGTGCCAGCAGTTCCCCGTGGGGCTTGAACACTGAAGCTTTCTTT. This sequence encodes CASSSPWGLNTEAFF. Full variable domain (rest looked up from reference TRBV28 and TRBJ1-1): DVKVTQSSRYLVKRTGEKVFLECVQDMDHENMFWYRQDPGLGLRLIYFSYDVKMKEKGDIPEGYSVSREKKERFSLILESASTNQTSMYLCASSSPWGLNTEAFFGQGTRLTVV.

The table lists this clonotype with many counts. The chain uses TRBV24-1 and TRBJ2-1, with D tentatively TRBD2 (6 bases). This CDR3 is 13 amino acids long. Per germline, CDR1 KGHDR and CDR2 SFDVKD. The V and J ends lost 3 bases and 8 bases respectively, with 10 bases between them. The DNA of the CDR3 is TGTGCCACCAGTGATCCGACTAGAGATGAGCAGTTCTTC. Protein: CATSDPTRDEQFF.

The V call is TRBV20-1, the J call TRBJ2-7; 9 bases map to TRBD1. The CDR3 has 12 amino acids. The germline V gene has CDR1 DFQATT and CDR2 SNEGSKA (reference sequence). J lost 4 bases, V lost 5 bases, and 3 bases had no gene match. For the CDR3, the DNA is TGCAGTGCTCGGACAGGGGTATACGAGCAGTACTTC. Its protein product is CSARTGVYEQYF.

The CDR3 sequence: CASTQSRGQETQYF. Written as DNA, the CDR3 is TGTGCCAGCACCCAAAGTCGGGGACAAGAGACCCAGTACTTC. This chain connects TRBV7-9 to TRBJ2-5; tentative D call: TRBD2 (5 bases). The germline V gene encodes CDR1 SEHNR and CDR2 FQNEAQ (reference sequence). V was cut by 7 bases and J by 2 bases, with 14 bases left in between. The CDR3 loop spans 14 amino acids.

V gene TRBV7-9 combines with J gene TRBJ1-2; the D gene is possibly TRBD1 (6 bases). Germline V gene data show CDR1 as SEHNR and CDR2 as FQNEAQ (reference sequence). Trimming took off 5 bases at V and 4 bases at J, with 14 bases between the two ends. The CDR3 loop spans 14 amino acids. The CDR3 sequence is CASSERGDSYGYTF. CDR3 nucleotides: TGTGCCAGCAGCGAAAGGGGGGATTCCTATGGCTACACCTTC.

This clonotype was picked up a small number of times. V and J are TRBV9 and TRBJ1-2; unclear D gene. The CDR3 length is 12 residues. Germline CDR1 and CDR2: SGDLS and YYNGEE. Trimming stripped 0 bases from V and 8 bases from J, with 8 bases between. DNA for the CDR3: TGTGCCAGCAGCGTAGTCGGTTTGGGCTACACCTTC. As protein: CASSVVGLGYTF.

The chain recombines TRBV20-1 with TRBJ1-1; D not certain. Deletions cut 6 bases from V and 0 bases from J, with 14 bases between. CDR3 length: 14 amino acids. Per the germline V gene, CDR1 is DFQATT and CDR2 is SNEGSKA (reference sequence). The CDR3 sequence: CSAAQPAVNTEAFF. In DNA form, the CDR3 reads TGCAGTGCCGCCCAACCGGCCGTGAACACTGAAGCTTTCTTT.

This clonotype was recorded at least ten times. The CDR3 DNA reads TGTGCCAGCAGTGAGGGACTAGCGGGAGCATCACAAGAGACCCAGTACTTC. This encodes CASSEGLAGASQETQYF. This chain joins TRBV6-1 and TRBJ2-5; 14 nucleotides match TRBD2. The V and J ends lost 3 bases and 2 bases, in that order; junction bases with no gene match: 5. This CDR3 contains 17 residues. Germline V CDR1 and CDR2: MNHNS, SASEGT.